One sample yielded the 25 T cell receptor beta chains listed below, sequenced in a study of blood T cells in healthy people across ages. Together with a sample-barcoded 5' primer, a J-beta primer mix was included in a second PCR lasting roughly 6 to 12 cycles. TCRdb analysed the 5' RACE reads with MiXCR anew, one entry per CDR3 protein. The sample lists 1.5 million to 2 million distinct CDR3 sequences, about 49% occurring once. The source material was blood. These receptors all stem from a woman aged 40 to 55 in good health.

The J gene is TRBJ2-7, the V gene TRBV3-1; D gene unclear. CDR3 size: 14 residues. V was cut by 1 base and J by 0 bases, with 7 bases left in between. The germline V gene encodes CDR1 LGHDT and CDR2 YNNKEL (reference sequence). The DNA of the CDR3 is TGTGCCAGCAGCCAAGGGTTGAACTCCTACGAGCAGTACTTC. This sequence encodes CASSQGLNSYEQYF.

The chain has TRBV6-5 and TRBJ1-2; D is possibly TRBD1 (6 bases). The V gene lost 0 bases and the J gene lost 8 bases, with 13 bases spanning the gap. CDR3 length: 14 residues. The germline CDR1 and CDR2 sequences are MNHEY and SVGAGI. The CDR3 loop is CASSYSGGVRGYTF. The CDR3 nucleotides are TGTGCCAGCAGTTACTCCGGGGGCGTGAGGGGCTACACCTTC.

This clonotype was observed a handful of times. The chain links TRBV29-1 to TRBJ1-2; no firm D call. Germline CDR1 reads SQVTM; CDR2 reads ANQGSEA. V lost 3 bases to trimming and J lost 4 bases, with 9 bases between them. The CDR3 sequence is 12 residues long. CDR3 sequence: CSVDGQRYGYTF. The CDR3 DNA reads TGCAGCGTTGATGGGCAGCGCTATGGCTACACCTTC.

This sequence joins TRBV5-1 and TRBJ2-7; D perhaps matches TRBD1 (5 bases). Germline V gene lookup returns CDR1 SGHRS and CDR2 YFSETQ. The CDR3 runs 15 residues. V dropped 0 bases and J dropped 3 bases, with 13 bases sitting between them. The CDR3 spells CASSLERGQIYEQYF. The CDR3 region has the DNA TGCGCCAGCAGCTTGGAAAGGGGTCAGATCTACGAGCAGTACTTC. Combining the CDR3 with reference TRBV5-1 and TRBJ2-7 gives the whole variable domain KAGVTQTPRYLIKTRGQQVTLSCSPISGHRSVSWYQQTPGQGLQFLFEYFSETQRNKGNFPGRFSGRQFSNSRSEMNVSTLELGDSALYLCASSLERGQIYEQYFGPGTRLTVT.

The chain carries TRBV29-1 and TRBJ1-1, with 9 bases identical to TRBD1. The V gene end was trimmed by 6 bases and the J gene end by 1 base; junction bases not matched to a gene: 3. Per germline, CDR1 SQVTM and CDR2 ANQGSEA. The CDR3 is 13 residues long. The CDR3 region is CSVRTGANTEAFF. The CDR3 nucleotides read TGCAGCGTGAGGACAGGGGCGAACACTGAAGCTTTCTTT.

The gene calls are TRBV5-1 and TRBJ2-3, with 9 bases aligning to TRBD1. The germline gives CDR1 SGHRS, CDR2 YFSETQ. V trimming: 5 bases; J trimming: 0 bases; junction bases outside the gene matches: 10. The CDR3 contains 17 residues. CDR3 nucleotides: TGCGCCAGCAGAAGAACAGGGGGCGAACTTAGCACAGATACGCAGTATTTT. Protein: CASRRTGGELSTDTQYF.

CDR3 in amino acids: CASSLQDSMGEQYF. The CDR3 DNA is TGCGCCAGCAGCTTACAGGACAGTATGGGAGAGCAGTACTTC. The chain combines TRBV5-1 with TRBJ2-7; weak D call: TRBD1 (6 bases). Germline CDR1 SGHRS, CDR2 YFSETQ. The CDR3 totals 14 residues. Trimming pared 2 bases from V and 7 bases from J, leaving 16 bases between.

The J gene is TRBJ2-5, the V gene TRBV5-1; 11 nucleotides line up with TRBD2. Germline V gives CDR1 SGHRS, CDR2 YFSETQ. The CDR3 has 14 amino acids. With 2 bases clipped from V and 11 bases from J, the junction kept 8 bases outside the gene matches. CDR3 in amino acids: CASSFSGGALEQYF. In DNA form, the CDR3 reads TGCGCCAGCAGCTTTAGCGGGGGGGCCCTTGAGCAGTACTTC.

The chain links TRBV13 to TRBJ2-7; the D gene is possibly TRBD1 (5 bases). Deletions cut 5 bases from V and 4 bases from J, with 12 bases between. The CDR3 loop spans 13 amino acids. Germline V lookup: CDR1 PRHDT, CDR2 FYEKMQ (reference sequence). The CDR3 sequence is CASSITTEYEQYF. The CDR3 coding sequence is TGTGCCAGCAGCATTACGACAGAATACGAGCAGTACTTC. Full variable domain (outside the CDR3, taken from reference TRBV13 and TRBJ2-7): AAGVIQSPRHLIKEKRETATLKCYPIPRHDTVYWYQQGPGQDPQFLISFYEKMQSDKGSIPDRFSAQQFSDYHSELNMSSLELGDSALYFCASSITTEYEQYFGPGTRLTVT.

The chain couples TRBV18 to TRBJ2-6; D might be TRBD1 or TRBD2, each matching 5 bases. Trimming shortened V by 3 bases and J by 0 bases, and 12 bases separated the two germline ends. The V gene's germline CDR1 is KGHSH and CDR2 LQKENI. CDR3 length: 17 residues. CDR3 sequence reads: CASSPLGRFSGANVLTF. The CDR3 DNA is TGTGCCAGCTCACCCTTGGGACGGTTCTCTGGGGCCAACGTCCTGACTTTC.

V and J are TRBV6-2 or TRBV6-3 and TRBJ2-1; D is possibly TRBD2 (5 bases). Trimming left V 0 bases short and J 8 bases short, with 14 bases between. CDR1 and CDR2 (germline): MNHEY, SVGEGT. CDR3 length equals 15 residues. The CDR3 loop is CASSYSRASTDEQFF. The CDR3 bases are TGTGCCAGCAGTTACTCGAGGGCCAGTACGGATGAGCAGTTCTTC.

The CDR3 sequence is CSVRGGEKYGYTF. Here the CDR3 DNA reads TGCAGCGTCCGAGGGGGCGAAAAATATGGCTACACCTTC. This chain connects TRBV29-1 to TRBJ1-2, with 7 bases identical to TRBD1. The V gene's germline CDR1 is SQVTM and CDR2 ANQGSEA. V was pared by 6 bases and J by 5 bases, with 9 bases of the junction left unmatched. This CDR3 comprises 13 residues.

The CDR3 nucleotides are TGTGCCAGCAGCTCCGGACTTTTTGAGCAGTTCTTC. This codes for CASSSGLFEQFF. This chain joins TRBV7-2 and TRBJ2-1, with a tentative D call TRBD2 (5 bases). This CDR3 is built from 12 residues. Between the trimmed V and J ends, which lost 4 bases and 9 bases, there was a span of 10 bases. Germline V gene sequence: CDR1 SGHTA, CDR2 FQGNSA.

This clonotype was observed a handful of times. The CDR3 DNA reads TGTGCCACCAGCACCGGGCCGGGGAGCCCTAACTATGGCTACACCTTC. Translating it yields CATSTGPGSPNYGYTF. The chain couples TRBV15 to TRBJ1-2; D gene ambiguous. The CDR3 loop spans 16 amino acids. V was shortened by 4 bases and J by 0 bases, with 15 bases between the two germline ends. CDR1 and CDR2 from the germline V gene are LNHNV and YYDKDF (reference sequence).

This clonotype was seen only a few times. The chain joins TRBV6-2 or TRBV6-3 to TRBJ2-5; TRBD2 agrees at 8 bases. Losses at the gene ends were 6 bases for V and 3 bases for J; bases not matched to a gene: 9. The CDR3 covers 15 residues. From germline, CDR1 is MNHEY and CDR2 SVGEGT. The DNA of the CDR3 is TGTGCCAGCAGAACCGACGGGACTAGTGAAGAGACCCAGTACTTC. This translates into CASRTDGTSEETQYF.

Here the CDR3 DNA reads TGTGCCAGCAGCCCACAGGGGAACAAAAACATTCAGTACTTC. This translates into CASSPQGNKNIQYF. J is TRBJ2-4 and V is TRBV28, with 7 bases fitting TRBD1. This CDR3 has 14 residues. V was clipped by 6 bases and J by 3 bases; unmatched bases: 5. Germline V gene data show CDR1 as MDHEN and CDR2 as SYDVKM. The entire variable domain, with the rest obtained from reference TRBV28 and TRBJ2-4, is as follows: DVKVTQSSRYLVKRTGEKVFLECVQDMDHENMFWYRQDPGLGLRLIYFSYDVKMKEKGDIPEGYSVSREKKERFSLILESASTNQTSMYLCASSPQGNKNIQYFGAGTRLSVL.

This chain uses TRBV10-1 with TRBJ2-3, with TRBD2 as a possible D gene (7 bases). The CDR3 is 16 residues long. Trimming left V 2 bases short and J 3 bases short, with 15 bases between. The V gene's germline CDR1 is WNHNN and CDR2 SYGVQD (reference sequence). CDR3 protein: CASSEGKAGATDTQYF. CDR3 in DNA: TGCGCCAGCAGTGAGGGAAAGGCGGGGGCAACAGATACGCAGTATTTT.

The rearrangement joins TRBV20-1 to TRBJ2-5; tentative D call: TRBD2 (6 bases). This CDR3 is built from 13 residues. Looked up from germline, CDR1 is DFQATT and CDR2 is SNEGSKA (reference sequence). With 0 bases removed from V and 5 bases from J, the gap between germline ends came to 10 bases. CDR3 in amino acids: CSARDPSVETQYF. In nucleotides, the CDR3 is TGCAGTGCTAGAGATCCTAGCGTGGAGACCCAGTACTTC.

The V call is TRBV6-1, the J call TRBJ2-4, with TRBD1 matching over 7 bases. The V and J ends lost 7 bases and 0 bases, in that order; junction bases with no gene match: 15. This CDR3 is built from 18 residues. The germline gives CDR1 MNHNS, CDR2 SASEGT. The DNA for the CDR3 is TGTGCCAGCATCTTCGGACCCGACAGGGTGTTAGCCAAAAACATTCAGTACTTC. Protein sequence: CASIFGPDRVLAKNIQYF.

This clonotype was observed a few times. V is TRBV2 and J is TRBJ2-3, with 7 bases fitting TRBD1. The J segment lost 6 bases and the V segment lost 5 bases, leaving 11 bases of the junction unmatched. The CDR3 totals 15 residues. Looked up from germline, CDR1 is SNHLY and CDR2 is FYNNEI. Written as DNA, the CDR3 is TGTGCCAGCAGTCGACAGGGTCCTAGTTCTGATACGCAGTATTTT. It yields the protein CASSRQGPSSDTQYF.

This CDR3 reads CSAPTVYSSYNEQFF. The DNA for the CDR3 is TGCAGTGCTCCTACCGTTTATAGCTCCTACAATGAGCAGTTCTTC. The chain has TRBV20-1 and TRBJ2-1; no definite D call. The CDR3 is made up of 15 amino acids. Between the trimmed V and J ends, which lost 5 bases and 0 bases, there was a span of 14 bases. The germline gives CDR1 DFQATT, CDR2 SNEGSKA (reference sequence).

V usage is TRBV20-1 and J usage is TRBJ1-5; 9 positions agree with TRBD1. J gave up 3 bases and V 2 bases, and 5 bases lay outside the gene matches. The CDR3 spans 15 residues. Germline CDR1 is DFQATT and CDR2 is SNEGSKA (reference sequence). For the CDR3, the DNA is TGCAGTGCTAGACCGACAGGGGGAGACAATCAGCCCCAGCATTTT. It translates to CSARPTGGDNQPQHF.

In its sample, this clonotype was seen once. The chain uses TRBV12-3 or TRBV12-4 and TRBJ2-1, with 9 bases fitting TRBD2. The J call may be faulty, since TRBJ2-7 better matches the DNA end. CDR3 length: 18 amino acids. The CDR3: CASSLSGGGAGSYNEQYF. CDR3 bases: TGTGCCAGCAGCCTGAGTGGCGGGGGGGCAGGGTCCTACAATGAGCAGTACTTC.

This clonotype was detected a few times. The CDR3 nucleotides read TGTGCCACCAGCAGAGAGATAGGGACAGGGAATGAGCAGTTCTTC. It translates to CATSREIGTGNEQFF. This rearrangement joins TRBV15 to TRBJ2-1; 9 bases match TRBD1. V shed 0 bases, J shed 7 bases, and the junction held 4 bases outside the gene matches. Germline loops: CDR1 LNHNV, CDR2 YYDKDF (reference sequence). This CDR3 spans 15 amino acids.

CDR3 loop: CSASRQLGGYTF. For the CDR3, the DNA is TGCAGTGCTAGTAGGCAGCTAGGTGGCTACACCTTC. The rearrangement uses TRBV20-1 and TRBJ1-2; no clear D gene. Germline CDR1 reads DFQATT; CDR2 reads SNEGSKA (reference sequence). Trimming took off 3 bases at V and 7 bases at J, with 12 bases between the two ends. The length of the CDR3 is 12 residues.